This TCR beta chain was sequenced during a study of cytomegalovirus exposure and HLA in healthy donors. A note on this clone: The antigen remains undetermined.

The primer mix had 60 Vbeta and 13 Jbeta primers. Clones were sequenced by immunoSEQ multiplex PCR, and TCRdb holds only the in-frame ones, with some missing. The top ten hold 6.5% to 9.5% of the sample, which has roughly 130,000 clones, around two thirds seen once. Whole-study findings and limits: In a later analysis, TCR association rates varied by HLA locus: DRB1 most, HLA-C fewest. Testing in vitro showed three CMV-associated chains specific for CMV antigens. TCR beta V segments were, for the most part, productive about 87% or about 30% of the time in an earlier analysis.

This CDR3 has 14 amino acids. The ends were cut back, 4 bases at V and 3 bases at J, with 10 bases in the middle. Per germline, CDR1 LNHDA and CDR2 SQIVND (reference sequence). Source material: PBMCs. V gene TRBV19 combines with J gene TRBJ1-5, with D tentatively TRBD1 (6 bases). This clonotype was sampled from a middle-aged woman in good health and CMV-seropositive. In DNA, the CDR3 is TGTGCCAGTAGTACGCAGGGGTTCAATCAGCCCCAGCATTTT. Translation gives CASSTQGFNQPQHF. Looking up the rest from reference TRBV19 and TRBJ1-5 gives the full variable domain: DGGITQSPKYLFRKEGQNVTLSCEQNLNHDAMYWYRQDPGQGLRLIYYSQIVNDFQKGDIAEGYSVSREKKESFPLTVTSAQKNPTAFYLCASSTQGFNQPQHFGDGTRLSIL.